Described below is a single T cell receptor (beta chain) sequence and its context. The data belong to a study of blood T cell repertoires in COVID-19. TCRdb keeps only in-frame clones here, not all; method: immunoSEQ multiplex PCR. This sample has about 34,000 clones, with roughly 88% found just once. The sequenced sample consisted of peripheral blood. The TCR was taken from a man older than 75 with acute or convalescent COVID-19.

CDR3 in amino acids: CASSQDRVTPQHF. CDR3 nucleotides: TGTGCCAGCAGCCAAGATCGGGTTACTCCCCAGCATTTT. The V and J genes are TRBV3-1 (or the pseudogene TRBV3-2) and TRBJ1-5, with D unresolved. This CDR3 spans 13 amino acids. The germline gives CDR1 LGHDT, CDR2 YNNKEL (reference sequence). The V and J ends lost 0 bases and 10 bases respectively, with 10 bases between them.